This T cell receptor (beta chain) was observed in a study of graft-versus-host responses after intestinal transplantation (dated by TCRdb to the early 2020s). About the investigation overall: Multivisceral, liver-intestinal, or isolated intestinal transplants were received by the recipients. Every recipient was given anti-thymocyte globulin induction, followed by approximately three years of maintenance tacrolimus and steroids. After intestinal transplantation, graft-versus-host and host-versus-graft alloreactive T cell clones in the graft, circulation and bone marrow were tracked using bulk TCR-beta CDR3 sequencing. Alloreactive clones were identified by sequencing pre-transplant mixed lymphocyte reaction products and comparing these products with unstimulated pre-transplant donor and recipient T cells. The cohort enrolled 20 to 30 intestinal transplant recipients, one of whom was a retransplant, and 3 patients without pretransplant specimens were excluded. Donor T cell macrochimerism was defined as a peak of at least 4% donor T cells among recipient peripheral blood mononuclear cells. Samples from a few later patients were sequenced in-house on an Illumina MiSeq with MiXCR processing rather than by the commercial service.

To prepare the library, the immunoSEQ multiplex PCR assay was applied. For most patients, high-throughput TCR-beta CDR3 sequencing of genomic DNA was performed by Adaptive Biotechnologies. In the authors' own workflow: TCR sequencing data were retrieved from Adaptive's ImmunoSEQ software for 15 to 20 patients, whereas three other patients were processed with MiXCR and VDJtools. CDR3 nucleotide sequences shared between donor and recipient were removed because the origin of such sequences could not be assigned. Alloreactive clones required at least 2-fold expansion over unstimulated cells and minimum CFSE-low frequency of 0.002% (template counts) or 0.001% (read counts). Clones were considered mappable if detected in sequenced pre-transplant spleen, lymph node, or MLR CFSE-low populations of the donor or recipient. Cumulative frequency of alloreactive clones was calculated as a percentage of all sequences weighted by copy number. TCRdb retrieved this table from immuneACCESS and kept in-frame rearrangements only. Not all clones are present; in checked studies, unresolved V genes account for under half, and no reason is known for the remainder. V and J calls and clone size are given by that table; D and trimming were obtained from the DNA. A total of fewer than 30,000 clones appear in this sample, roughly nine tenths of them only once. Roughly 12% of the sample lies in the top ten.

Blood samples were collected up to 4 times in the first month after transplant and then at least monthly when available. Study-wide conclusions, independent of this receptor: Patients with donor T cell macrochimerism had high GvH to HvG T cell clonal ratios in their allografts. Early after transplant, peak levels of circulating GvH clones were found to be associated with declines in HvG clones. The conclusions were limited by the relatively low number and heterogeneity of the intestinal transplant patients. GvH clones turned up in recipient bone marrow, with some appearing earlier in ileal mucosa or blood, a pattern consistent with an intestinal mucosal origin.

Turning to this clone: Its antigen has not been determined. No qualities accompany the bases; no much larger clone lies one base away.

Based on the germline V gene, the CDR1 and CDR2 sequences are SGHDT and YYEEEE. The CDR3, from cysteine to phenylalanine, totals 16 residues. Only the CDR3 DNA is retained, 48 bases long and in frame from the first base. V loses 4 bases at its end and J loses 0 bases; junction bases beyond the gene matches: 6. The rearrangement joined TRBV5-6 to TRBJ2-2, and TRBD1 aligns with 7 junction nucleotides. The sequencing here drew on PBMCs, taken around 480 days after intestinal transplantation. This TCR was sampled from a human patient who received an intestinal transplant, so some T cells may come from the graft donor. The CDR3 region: CASSQGQSPNTGELFF. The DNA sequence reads TGTGCCAGCAGCCAGGGACAGAGCCCGAACACCGGGGAGCTGTTTTTT.